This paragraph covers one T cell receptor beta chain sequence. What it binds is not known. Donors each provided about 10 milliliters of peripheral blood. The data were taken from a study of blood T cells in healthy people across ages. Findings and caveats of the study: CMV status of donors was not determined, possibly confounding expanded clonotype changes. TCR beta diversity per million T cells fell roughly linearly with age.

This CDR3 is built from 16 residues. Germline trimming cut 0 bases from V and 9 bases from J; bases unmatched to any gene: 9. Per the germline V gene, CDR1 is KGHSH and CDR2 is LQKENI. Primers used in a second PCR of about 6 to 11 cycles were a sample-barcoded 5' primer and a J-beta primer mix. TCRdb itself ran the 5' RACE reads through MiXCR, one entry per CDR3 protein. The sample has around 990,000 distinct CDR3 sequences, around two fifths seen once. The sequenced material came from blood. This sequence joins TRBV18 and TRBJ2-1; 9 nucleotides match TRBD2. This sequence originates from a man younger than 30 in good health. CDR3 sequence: CASSPPGLAGGGEQFF. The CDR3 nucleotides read TGTGCCAGCTCACCACCGGGACTAGCAGGGGGTGGTGAGCAGTTCTTC.